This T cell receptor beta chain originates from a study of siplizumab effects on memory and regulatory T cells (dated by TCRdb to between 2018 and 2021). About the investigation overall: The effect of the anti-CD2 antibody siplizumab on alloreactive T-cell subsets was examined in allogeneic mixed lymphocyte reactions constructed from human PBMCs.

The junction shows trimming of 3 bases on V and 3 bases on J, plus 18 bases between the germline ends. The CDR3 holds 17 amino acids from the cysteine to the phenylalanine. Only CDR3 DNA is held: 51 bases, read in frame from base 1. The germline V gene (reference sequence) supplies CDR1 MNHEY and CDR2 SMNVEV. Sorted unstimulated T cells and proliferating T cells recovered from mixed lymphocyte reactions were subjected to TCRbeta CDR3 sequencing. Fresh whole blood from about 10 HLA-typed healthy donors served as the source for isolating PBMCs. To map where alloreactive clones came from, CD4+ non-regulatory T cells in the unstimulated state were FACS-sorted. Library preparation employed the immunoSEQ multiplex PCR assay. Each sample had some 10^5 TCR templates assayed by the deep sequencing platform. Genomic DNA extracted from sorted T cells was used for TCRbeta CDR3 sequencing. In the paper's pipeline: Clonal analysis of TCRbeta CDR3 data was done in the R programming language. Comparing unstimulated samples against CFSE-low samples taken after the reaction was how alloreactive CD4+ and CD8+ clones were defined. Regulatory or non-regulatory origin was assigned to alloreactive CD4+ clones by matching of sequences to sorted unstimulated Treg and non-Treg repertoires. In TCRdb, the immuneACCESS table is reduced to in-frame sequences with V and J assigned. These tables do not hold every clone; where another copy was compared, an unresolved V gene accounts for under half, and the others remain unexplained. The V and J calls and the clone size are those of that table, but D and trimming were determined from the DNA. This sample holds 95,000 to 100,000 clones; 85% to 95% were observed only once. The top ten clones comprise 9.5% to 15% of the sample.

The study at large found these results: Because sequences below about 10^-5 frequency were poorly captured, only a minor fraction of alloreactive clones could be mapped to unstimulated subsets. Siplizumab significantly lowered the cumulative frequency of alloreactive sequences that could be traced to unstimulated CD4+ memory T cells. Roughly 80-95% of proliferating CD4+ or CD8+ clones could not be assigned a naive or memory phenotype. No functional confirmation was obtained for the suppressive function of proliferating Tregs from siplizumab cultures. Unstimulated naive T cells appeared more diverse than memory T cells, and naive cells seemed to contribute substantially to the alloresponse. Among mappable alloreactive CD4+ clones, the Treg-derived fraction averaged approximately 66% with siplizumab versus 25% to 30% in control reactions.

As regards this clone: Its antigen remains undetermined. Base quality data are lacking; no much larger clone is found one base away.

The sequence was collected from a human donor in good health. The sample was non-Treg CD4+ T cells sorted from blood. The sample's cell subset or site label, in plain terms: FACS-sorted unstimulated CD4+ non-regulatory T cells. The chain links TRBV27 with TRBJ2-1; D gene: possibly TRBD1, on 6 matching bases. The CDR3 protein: CASSFLYRGQSYNEQFF. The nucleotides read TGTGCCAGCAGTTTCCTTTACCGAGGACAGAGCTACAATGAGCAGTTCTTC.